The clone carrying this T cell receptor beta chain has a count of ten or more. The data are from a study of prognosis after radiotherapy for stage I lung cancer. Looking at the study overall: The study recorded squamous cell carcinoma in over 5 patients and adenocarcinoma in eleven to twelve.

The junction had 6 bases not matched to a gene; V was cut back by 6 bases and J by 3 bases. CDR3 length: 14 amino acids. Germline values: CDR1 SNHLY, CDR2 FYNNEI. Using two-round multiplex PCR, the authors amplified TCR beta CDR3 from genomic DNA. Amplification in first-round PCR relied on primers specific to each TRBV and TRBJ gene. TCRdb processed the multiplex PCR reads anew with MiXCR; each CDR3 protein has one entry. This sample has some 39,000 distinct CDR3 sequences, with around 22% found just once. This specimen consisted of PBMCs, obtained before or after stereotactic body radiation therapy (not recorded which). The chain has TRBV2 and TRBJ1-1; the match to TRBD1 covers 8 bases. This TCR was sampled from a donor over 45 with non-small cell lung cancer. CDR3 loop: CASSSRGRDTEAFF. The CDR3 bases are TGTGCCAGCAGCAGCAGGGGGCGTGACACTGAAGCTTTCTTT.